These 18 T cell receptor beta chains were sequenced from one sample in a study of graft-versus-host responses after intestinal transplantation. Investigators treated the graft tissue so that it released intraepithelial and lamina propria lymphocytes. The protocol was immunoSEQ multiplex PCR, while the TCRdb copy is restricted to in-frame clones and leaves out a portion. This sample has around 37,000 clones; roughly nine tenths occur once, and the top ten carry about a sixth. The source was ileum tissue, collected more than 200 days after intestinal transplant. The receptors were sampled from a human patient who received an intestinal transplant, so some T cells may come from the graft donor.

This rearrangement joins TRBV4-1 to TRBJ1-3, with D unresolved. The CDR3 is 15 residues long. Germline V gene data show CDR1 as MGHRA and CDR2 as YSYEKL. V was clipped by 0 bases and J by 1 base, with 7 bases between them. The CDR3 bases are TGCGCCAGCAGCCAAGATCCCCTTTCTGGAAACACCATATATTTT. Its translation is CASSQDPLSGNTIYF.

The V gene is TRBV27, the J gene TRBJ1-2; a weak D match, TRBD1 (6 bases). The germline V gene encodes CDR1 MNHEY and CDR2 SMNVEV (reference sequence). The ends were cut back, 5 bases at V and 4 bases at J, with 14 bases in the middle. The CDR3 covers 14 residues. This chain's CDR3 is CASSPRGTLYGYTF. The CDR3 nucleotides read TGTGCCAGCAGTCCCAGGGGAACTCTCTATGGCTACACCTTC.

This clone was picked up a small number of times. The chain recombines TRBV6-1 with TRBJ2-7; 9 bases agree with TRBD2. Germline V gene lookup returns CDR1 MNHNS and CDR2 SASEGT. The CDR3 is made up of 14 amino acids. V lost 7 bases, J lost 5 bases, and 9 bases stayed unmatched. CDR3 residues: CASISSGRGDEQYF. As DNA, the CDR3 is TGTGCCAGCATAAGTAGCGGGAGAGGGGACGAGCAGTACTTC.

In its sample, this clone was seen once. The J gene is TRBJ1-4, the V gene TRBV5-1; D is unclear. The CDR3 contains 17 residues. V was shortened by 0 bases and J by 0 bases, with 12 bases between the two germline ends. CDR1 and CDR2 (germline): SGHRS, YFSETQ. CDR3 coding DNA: TGCGCCAGCAGCTTGGTAAGCGGCCCTTCAACTAATGAAAAACTGTTTTTT. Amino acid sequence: CASSLVSGPSTNEKLFF.

The CDR3 loop is CASSYGQSSYNEQFF. The DNA of the CDR3 is TGTGCCAGCAGTTACGGGCAGAGCTCCTACAATGAGCAGTTCTTC. This chain joins TRBV6-5 and TRBJ2-1, with D unclear. Trimming cost V 2 bases and J 0 bases, with 8 bases left between them. Germline lookup yields CDR1 MNHEY and CDR2 SVGAGI. CDR3 size: 15 residues.

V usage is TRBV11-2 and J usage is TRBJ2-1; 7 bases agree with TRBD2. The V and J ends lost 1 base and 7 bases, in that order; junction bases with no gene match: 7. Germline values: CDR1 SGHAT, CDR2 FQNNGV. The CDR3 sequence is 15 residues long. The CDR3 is CASSLGLAQRNEQFF. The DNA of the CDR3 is TGTGCCAGCAGCTTAGGACTAGCACAACGGAATGAGCAGTTCTTC.

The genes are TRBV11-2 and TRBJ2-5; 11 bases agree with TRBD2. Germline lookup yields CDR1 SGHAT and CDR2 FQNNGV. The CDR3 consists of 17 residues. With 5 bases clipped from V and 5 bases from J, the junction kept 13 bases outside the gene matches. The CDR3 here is CASSLTSGGIGWETQYF. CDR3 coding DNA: TGTGCCAGCAGCCTAACTAGCGGGGGCATAGGGTGGGAGACCCAGTACTTC.

The CDR3 DNA is TGTGCCAGCTCACCAGGGGATAGCTACGAGCAGTACTTC. This sequence encodes CASSPGDSYEQYF. The V gene is TRBV18, the J gene TRBJ2-7; D call uncertain. From germline, CDR1 is KGHSH and CDR2 LQKENI. V lost 2 bases, J lost 3 bases, and 8 bases lay in between. This CDR3 is 13 amino acids long.

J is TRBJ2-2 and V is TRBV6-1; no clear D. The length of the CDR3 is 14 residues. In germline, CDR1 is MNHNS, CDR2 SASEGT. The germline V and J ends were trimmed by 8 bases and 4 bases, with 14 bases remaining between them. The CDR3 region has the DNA TGTGCCAGCCAGGACCGCCGAGGCACCGGGGAGCTGTTTTTT. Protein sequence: CASQDRRGTGELFF.

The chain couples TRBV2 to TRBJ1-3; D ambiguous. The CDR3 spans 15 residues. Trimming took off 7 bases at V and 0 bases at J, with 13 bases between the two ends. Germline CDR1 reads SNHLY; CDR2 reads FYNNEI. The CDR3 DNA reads TGTGCCAGCACTACAGAACGGCACTCTGGAAACACCATATATTTT. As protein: CASTTERHSGNTIYF.

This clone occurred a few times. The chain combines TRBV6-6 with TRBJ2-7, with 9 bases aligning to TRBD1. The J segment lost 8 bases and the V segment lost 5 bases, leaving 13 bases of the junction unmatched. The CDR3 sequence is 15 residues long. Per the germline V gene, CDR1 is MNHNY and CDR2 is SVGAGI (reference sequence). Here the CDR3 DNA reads TGTGCCAGCAGTCCCATCTCCGGGACAGGGATAAAGCAGTACTTC. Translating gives CASSPISGTGIKQYF.

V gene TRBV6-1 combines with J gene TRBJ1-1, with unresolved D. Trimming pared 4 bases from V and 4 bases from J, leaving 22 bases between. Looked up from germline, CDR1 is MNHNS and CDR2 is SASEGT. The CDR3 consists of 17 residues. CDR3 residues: CASSGRVYREFGTEAFF. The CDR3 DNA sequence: TGTGCCAGCAGTGGTCGTGTCTATAGGGAGTTTGGCACTGAAGCTTTCTTT.

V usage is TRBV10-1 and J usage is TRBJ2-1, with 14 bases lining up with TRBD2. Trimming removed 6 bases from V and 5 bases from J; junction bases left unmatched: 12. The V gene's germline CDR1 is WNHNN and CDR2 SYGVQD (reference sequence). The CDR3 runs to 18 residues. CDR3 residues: CASSHTGLAGGQDNEQFF. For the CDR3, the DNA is TGCGCCAGCAGCCACACCGGACTAGCGGGGGGTCAGGACAATGAGCAGTTCTTC.

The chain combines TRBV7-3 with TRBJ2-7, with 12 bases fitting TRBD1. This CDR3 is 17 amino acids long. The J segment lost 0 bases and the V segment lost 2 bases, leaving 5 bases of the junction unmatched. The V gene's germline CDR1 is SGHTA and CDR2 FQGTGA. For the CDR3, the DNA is TGTGCCAGCAGCTTAGGGACAGGGGGCCCGTTCTCCTACGAGCAGTACTTC. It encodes CASSLGTGGPFSYEQYF.

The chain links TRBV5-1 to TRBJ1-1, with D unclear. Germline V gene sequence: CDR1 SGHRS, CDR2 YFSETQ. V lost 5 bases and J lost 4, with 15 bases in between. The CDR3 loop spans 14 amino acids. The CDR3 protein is CASSQLSGLTEAFF. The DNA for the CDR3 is TGCGCCAGCAGTCAATTAAGCGGTCTCACTGAAGCTTTCTTT.

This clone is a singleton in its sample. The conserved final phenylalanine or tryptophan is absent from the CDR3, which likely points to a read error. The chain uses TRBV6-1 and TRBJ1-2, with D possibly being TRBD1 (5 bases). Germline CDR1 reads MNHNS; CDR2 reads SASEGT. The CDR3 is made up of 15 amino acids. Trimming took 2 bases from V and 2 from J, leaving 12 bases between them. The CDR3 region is CASSEYRGQNYGYTL. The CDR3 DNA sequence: TGTGCCAGCAGTGAATATAGGGGCCAGAACTATGGCTACACCCTC.

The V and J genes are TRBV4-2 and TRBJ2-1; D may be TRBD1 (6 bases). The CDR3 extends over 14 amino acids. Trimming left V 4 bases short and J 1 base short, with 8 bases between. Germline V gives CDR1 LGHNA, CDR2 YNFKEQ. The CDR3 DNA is TGTGCCAGCAGCCTGAGGGGGTCCTACAATGAGCAGTTCTTC. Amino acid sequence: CASSLRGSYNEQFF.

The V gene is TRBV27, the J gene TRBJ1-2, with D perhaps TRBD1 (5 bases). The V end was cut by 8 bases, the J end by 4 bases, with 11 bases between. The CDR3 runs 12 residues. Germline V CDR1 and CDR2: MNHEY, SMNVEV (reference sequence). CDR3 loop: CASRRRGYGYTF. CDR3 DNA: TGTGCCAGCCGCCGGAGGGGCTATGGCTACACCTTC.